This T cell receptor beta chain stems from a study of T cell repertoires in cytomegalovirus infection. Study-wide background: CMV infection plus the matching HLA type was flagged by public TCR beta signatures. Study conclusions and caveats: Using cumulative public TCR beta family frequency, the authors identified those who carried CMV together with the relevant HLA. CMV-specific TCR beta clonotypes restricted by HLA-C dominated the ex vivo response.

TCRdb passed the reads through MiXCR, listing each CDR3 protein once. The sample carries 750,000 to 900,000 distinct CDR3 sequences, 25% to 35% recorded once. J lost 2 bases, V lost 5 bases, and 8 bases had no gene match. This CDR3 region has 15 residues. Germline V gene sequence: CDR1 SGHVS, CDR2 FQNEAQ. Concerning this clonotype: Its cognate antigen is unknown.

Sequenced here: cultured CD8+ T cells from PBMCs, sampled from culture after CMV antigen stimulation. This chain joins TRBV7-8 and TRBJ2-7, with 8 bases lining up with TRBD1. The source of this sequence is a human donor in good health (CMV status not recorded). Some clones in this sample may be carry-over from other donors' samples. The CDR3 nucleotides read TGTGCCAGCAGCCGACCGGGACAGGAGCCCTACGAGCAGTACTTC. This encodes CASSRPGQEPYEQYF.